Below, 21 T cell receptor beta chains from the same sample are listed, as sequenced in a study of T-cell reconstitution after alpha-beta-depleted transplantation in children. The authors prepared the TCRbeta library with unique molecular identifiers. TCRdb used MiXCR to reprocess the PCR reads, holding one entry per CDR3 protein. Of around 100,000 distinct CDR3 sequences in the sample, 10% to 13% are singletons; the top ten hold around 34%. This specimen was PBMCs, taken before TCRalphabeta/CD19-depleted stem cell transplant. These TCRs come from a boy aged 2-15 years with acute lymphoblastic leukemia, due to receive a stem cell transplant.

The V gene is TRBV10-3, the J gene TRBJ2-5, with 9 bases matching TRBD2. Germline values: CDR1 ENHRY, CDR2 SYGVKD. Trimming at V came to 3 bases and at J to 4 bases, leaving 9 bases not matched to a gene. This CDR3 has 16 amino acids. The CDR3 DNA follows: TGTGCCATCAGTGATAACCCGGGACTAGCCAGAGAGACCCAGTACTTC. Encoded protein: CAISDNPGLARETQYF.

This clonotype turned up a few times. The chain combines TRBV20-1 with TRBJ2-5, with 14 positions matching TRBD2. The CDR3 loop spans 15 amino acids. The V gene's germline CDR1 is DFQATT and CDR2 SNEGSKA (reference sequence). The V and J ends lost 2 bases and 7 bases, in that order; junction bases with no gene match: 6. This chain's CDR3 is CSARPGTSGSSTQYF. CDR3 nucleotide sequence: TGCAGTGCTAGACCCGGGACTAGCGGGAGTTCGACCCAGTACTTC.

This clonotype was seen ten or more times. The J gene is TRBJ1-1, the V gene TRBV5-1, with 11 bases identical to TRBD1. Germline CDR1 and CDR2: SGHRS and YFSETQ. After removal of 5 bases from V and 5 bases from J, the junction contained 17 bases not matched to a gene. The CDR3 covers 18 residues. The DNA for the CDR3 is TGCGCCAGCAGACCACAACCAGGACAGGGGGCGCGTTTTACTGAAGCTTTCTTT. Translating gives CASRPQPGQGARFTEAFF.

This chain links TRBV10-3 with TRBJ2-5; 8 bases fit TRBD2. With 4 bases clipped from V and 0 bases from J, the junction kept 4 bases outside the gene matches. The CDR3 covers 15 residues. Germline V gene sequence: CDR1 ENHRY, CDR2 SYGVKD. The CDR3 DNA sequence: TGTGCCATCAGTGCACTAGCGGAGTACCAAGAGACCCAGTACTTC. This codes for CAISALAEYQETQYF.

This clonotype turned up a few times. This chain uses TRBV20-1 with TRBJ2-1, with 15 bases identical to TRBD2. CDR1 DFQATT and CDR2 SNEGSKA come from the germline V gene (reference sequence). Trimming took 1 base from V and 1 from J; bases not matched to a gene: 8. There are 19 residues in the CDR3. The CDR3 region has the DNA TGCAGTGCTAGAGCTCCGGGACTAGCGGGAGGTAGTTCCTACAATGAGCAGTTCTTC. Its translation is CSARAPGLAGGSSYNEQFF.

This chain uses TRBV11-2 with TRBJ1-3; D not resolved. This CDR3 is built from 16 residues. Trimming removed 4 bases from V and 2 bases from J, with 15 bases in between. Germline loops: CDR1 SGHAT, CDR2 FQNNGV. As DNA, the CDR3 is TGTGCCAGCAGCTCCATGAGGGCTTTGGCTGGAAACACCATATATTTT. As protein: CASSSMRALAGNTIYF.

In this sample, this clonotype turned up many times. The rearrangement uses TRBV7-6 and TRBJ2-1, with 7 bases matching TRBD2. The length of the CDR3 is 15 residues. V shed 5 bases, J shed 0 bases, and the junction held 4 bases outside the gene matches. Germline CDR1 reads SGHVS; CDR2 reads FNYEAQ. The CDR3 nucleotides are TGTGCCAGCAGCCAACGGACTAGCTCCTACAATGAGCAGTTCTTC. Its protein is CASSQRTSSYNEQFF.

This clonotype has more than one count but fewer than ten. The rearrangement uses TRBV3-1 and TRBJ2-1; TRBD2 matches 10 bases. CDR3 size: 21 residues. The germline gives CDR1 LGHDT, CDR2 YNNKEL (reference sequence). J gave up 0 bases and V 2 bases, and 16 bases lay outside the gene matches. DNA for the CDR3: TGTGCCAGCAGCCAAAACCAGGCAGGACTAGCGGTTCTCAGCTCCTACAATGAGCAGTTCTTC. This sequence encodes CASSQNQAGLAVLSSYNEQFF.

This clonotype was observed at least ten times. The genes are TRBV7-2 and TRBJ2-3, with D unresolved. The CDR3 loop spans 15 amino acids. Germline loops: CDR1 SGHTA, CDR2 FQGNSA. V was trimmed by 3 bases and J by 6 bases, leaving 16 bases between them. The CDR3 sequence: CASSFRLGDADTQYF. CDR3 DNA: TGTGCCAGCAGCTTCCGGCTAGGAGATGCGGATACGCAGTATTTT.

This clonotype was picked up a small number of times. The chain uses TRBV5-1 and TRBJ1-2; 9 bases fit TRBD1. Germline V gene lookup returns CDR1 SGHRS and CDR2 YFSETQ. The ends lost 4 bases at V and 6 bases at J; junction bases unmatched: 4. The CDR3 consists of 13 residues. Written as DNA, the CDR3 is TGCGCCAGCAGCGACGGGACAGGGCATGGCTACACCTTC. Amino acid sequence: CASSDGTGHGYTF.

DNA of the CDR3: TGCGCCAGCAAACAGCTCGGGACAGATAATTCACCCCTCCACTTT. It is translated as CASKQLGTDNSPLHF. The V and J genes are TRBV10-2 and TRBJ1-6, with 7 bases that match TRBD1. CDR3 length: 15 amino acids. The V segment lost 7 bases and the J segment 5 bases; nucleotides outside the gene matches: 8. In germline, CDR1 is WSHSY, CDR2 SAAADI.

This rearrangement joins TRBV9 to TRBJ1-5, with no clear D. V lost 0 bases to trimming and J lost 3 bases, with 10 bases between them. Germline lookup yields CDR1 SGDLS and CDR2 YYNGEE. The CDR3 loop spans 15 amino acids. The CDR3 protein is CASSVDGRANQPQHF. CDR3 DNA: TGTGCCAGCAGCGTAGATGGGAGAGCCAATCAGCCCCAGCATTTT.

The sample holds a few counts of this clonotype. V and J are TRBV5-1 and TRBJ1-2; tentative D call: TRBD1 (6 bases). CDR1 and CDR2 (germline): SGHRS, YFSETQ. The V gene lost 0 bases and the J gene lost 6 bases, with 18 bases spanning the gap. The CDR3 covers 16 residues. The CDR3 DNA is TGCGCCAGCAGCTTGGTCGGCAGGGGAATGGGCGATGGCTACACCTTC. Its protein product is CASSLVGRGMGDGYTF. Full variable domain (outside the CDR3, taken from reference TRBV5-1 and TRBJ1-2): KAGVTQTPRYLIKTRGQQVTLSCSPISGHRSVSWYQQTPGQGLQFLFEYFSETQRNKGNFPGRFSGRQFSNSRSEMNVSTLELGDSALYLCASSLVGRGMGDGYTFGSGTRLTVV.

This clonotype was picked up many times. This rearrangement joins TRBV5-1 to TRBJ2-3, with D uncertain. With 2 bases removed from V and 5 bases from J, the gap between germline ends came to 12 bases. The CDR3 length is 14 residues. Germline V CDR1 and CDR2: SGHRS, YFSETQ. CDR3 amino acids: CASSLGVKGDTQYF. The CDR3, as DNA: TGCGCCAGCAGCTTAGGAGTTAAGGGAGATACGCAGTATTTT.

This clonotype was detected ten times or more. The chain carries TRBV27 and TRBJ2-7; D possibly corresponds to TRBD2 (6 bases). Trimming removed 8 bases at V and 2 bases at J, with 10 bases between. The CDR3 runs to 12 residues. Per germline, CDR1 MNHEY and CDR2 SMNVEV (reference sequence). The CDR3 is CASWGDTYEQYF. Here the CDR3 DNA reads TGTGCCAGCTGGGGGGATACCTACGAGCAGTACTTC.

The table lists this clonotype with a few counts. The genes are TRBV19 and TRBJ2-6; D is possibly TRBD1 or TRBD2 (5 bases each). The germline CDR1 and CDR2 sequences are LNHDA and SQIVND (reference sequence). The CDR3 is 16 amino acids. V lost 8 bases and J lost 0, with 14 bases in between. The CDR3 DNA reads as TGTGCCAGTGGGGCGGGCCGACCCTCTGGGGCCAACGTCCTGACTTTC. Its translation: CASGAGRPSGANVLTF.

This clonotype was picked up many times. V gene TRBV5-4 combines with J gene TRBJ2-3; 10 positions agree with TRBD2. Trimming cost V 1 base and J 6 bases; bases outside gene matches: 8. Germline V gene sequence: CDR1 SGHNT, CDR2 YYREEE (reference sequence). The CDR3 runs to 16 residues. This CDR3 is CASSLYLAGDGDTQYF. The DNA of the CDR3 is TGTGCCAGCAGCTTGTATCTAGCGGGAGATGGGGATACGCAGTATTTT.

This chain links TRBV28 with TRBJ2-7, with TRBD1 matching 9 bases. The CDR3 totals 18 residues. V shed 3 bases, J shed 2 bases, and the junction held 14 bases outside the gene matches. Germline lookup yields CDR1 MDHEN and CDR2 SYDVKM. CDR3 bases: TGTGCCAGCAGTTTTTCCCCCGGGACAGGGTTTGGGACCTACGAGCAGTACTTC. This translates into CASSFSPGTGFGTYEQYF.

The chain couples TRBV20-1 to TRBJ2-7; possible D gene TRBD1, 5 bases. V was cut by 2 bases and J by 3 bases, with 11 bases left in between. This CDR3 has 13 residues. Germline V gene lookup returns CDR1 DFQATT and CDR2 SNEGSKA (reference sequence). DNA for the CDR3: TGCAGTGCTAGAAAACCTGACAGCTACGAGCAGTACTTC. It codes for CSARKPDSYEQYF.

In its sample, this clonotype was seen a few times. The chain is built from TRBV5-6 and TRBJ2-7, with D possibly being TRBD1 (7 bases). Per the germline V gene, CDR1 is SGHDT and CDR2 is YYEEEE. Trimming cost V 4 bases and J 2 bases, with 19 bases left between them. CDR3 size: 16 residues. CDR3 loop: CASSPSRQGGTYEQYF. The DNA of the CDR3 is TGTGCCAGCAGCCCCTCTAGGCAGGGGGGTACCTACGAGCAGTACTTC.

DNA of the CDR3: TGCGCCAGCAGCCAAGTAGCGACAAATTACAATGAGCAGTTCTTC. It translates to CASSQVATNYNEQFF. The rearrangement joins TRBV4-1 to TRBJ2-1; D is perhaps TRBD2 (5 bases). Trimming removed 1 base from V and 4 bases from J, with 11 bases in between. Germline CDR1 is MGHRA and CDR2 is YSYEKL. This CDR3 spans 15 amino acids.